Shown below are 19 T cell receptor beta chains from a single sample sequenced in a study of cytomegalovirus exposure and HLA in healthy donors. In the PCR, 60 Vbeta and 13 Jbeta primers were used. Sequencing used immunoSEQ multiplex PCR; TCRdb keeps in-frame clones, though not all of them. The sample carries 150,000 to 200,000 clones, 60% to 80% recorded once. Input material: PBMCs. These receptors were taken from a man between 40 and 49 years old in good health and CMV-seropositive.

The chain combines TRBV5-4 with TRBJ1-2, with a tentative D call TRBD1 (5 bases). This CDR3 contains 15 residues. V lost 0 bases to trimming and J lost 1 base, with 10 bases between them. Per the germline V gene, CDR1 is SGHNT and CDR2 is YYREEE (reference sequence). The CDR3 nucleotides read TGTGCCAGCAGCTTGGGTCTAAGGGGTAACTATGGCTACACCTTC. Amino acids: CASSLGLRGNYGYTF.

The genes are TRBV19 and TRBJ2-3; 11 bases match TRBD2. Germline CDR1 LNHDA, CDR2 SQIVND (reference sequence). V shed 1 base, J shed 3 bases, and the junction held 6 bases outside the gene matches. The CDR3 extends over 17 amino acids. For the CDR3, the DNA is TGTGCCAGTAGTATAGTCCTAGCGGGAGGAGGGACAGATACGCAGTATTTT. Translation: CASSIVLAGGGTDTQYF.

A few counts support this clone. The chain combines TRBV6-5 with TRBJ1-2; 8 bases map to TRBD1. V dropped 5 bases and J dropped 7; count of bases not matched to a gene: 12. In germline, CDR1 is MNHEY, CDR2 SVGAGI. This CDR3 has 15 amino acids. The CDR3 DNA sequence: TGTGCCAGCAGTCGATCGACAGGGGTCGGAAGTGGCTACACCTTC. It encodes CASSRSTGVGSGYTF.

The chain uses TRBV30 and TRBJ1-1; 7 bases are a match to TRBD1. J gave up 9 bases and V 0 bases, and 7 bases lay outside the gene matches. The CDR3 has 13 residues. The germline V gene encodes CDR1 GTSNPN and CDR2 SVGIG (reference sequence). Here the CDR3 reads CAWSVLQGEKAFF. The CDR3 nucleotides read TGTGCCTGGAGTGTACTTCAGGGGGAAAAAGCTTTCTTT. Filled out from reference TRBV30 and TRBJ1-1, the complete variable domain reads SQTIHQWPATLVQPVGSPLSLECTVEGTSNPNLYWYRQAAGRGLQLLFYSVGIGQISSEVPQNLSASRPQDRQFILSSKKLLLSDSGFYLCAWSVLQGEKAFFGQGTRLTVV.

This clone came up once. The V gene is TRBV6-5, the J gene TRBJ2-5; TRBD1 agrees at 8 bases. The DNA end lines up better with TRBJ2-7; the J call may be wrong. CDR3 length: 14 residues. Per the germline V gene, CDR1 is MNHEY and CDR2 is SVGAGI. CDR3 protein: CASSSTGTGHEQYF. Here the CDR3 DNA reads TGTGCCAGCAGTTCGACAGGGACAGGCCACGAGCAGTACTTC.

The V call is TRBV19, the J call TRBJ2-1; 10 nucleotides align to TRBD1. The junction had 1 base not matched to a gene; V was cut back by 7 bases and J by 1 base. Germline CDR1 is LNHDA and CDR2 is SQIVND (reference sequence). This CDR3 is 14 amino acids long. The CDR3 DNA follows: TGTGCCAGTATGGGACAGGGGTCCTACAATGAGCAGTTCTTC. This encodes CASMGQGSYNEQFF.

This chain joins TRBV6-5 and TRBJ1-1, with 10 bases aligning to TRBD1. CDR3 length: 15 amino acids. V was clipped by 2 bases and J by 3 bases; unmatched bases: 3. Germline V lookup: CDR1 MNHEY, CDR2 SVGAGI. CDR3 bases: TGTGCCAGCAGTTACGTCGGGACAGGGGACACTGAAGCTTTCTTT. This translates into CASSYVGTGDTEAFF.

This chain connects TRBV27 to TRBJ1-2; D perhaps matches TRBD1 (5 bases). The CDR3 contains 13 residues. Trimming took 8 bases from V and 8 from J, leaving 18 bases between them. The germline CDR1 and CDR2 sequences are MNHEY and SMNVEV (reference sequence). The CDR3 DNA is TGTGCCAGCGGCCTGGGGGGGTTCGGCGGCTACACCTTC. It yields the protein CASGLGGFGGYTF.

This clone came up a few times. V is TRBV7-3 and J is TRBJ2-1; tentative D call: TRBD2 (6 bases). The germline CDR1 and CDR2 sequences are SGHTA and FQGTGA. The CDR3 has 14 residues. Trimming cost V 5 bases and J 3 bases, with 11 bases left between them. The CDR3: CASSQAGSYNEQFF. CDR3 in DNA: TGTGCCAGCAGCCAAGCCGGGAGCTACAATGAGCAGTTCTTC.

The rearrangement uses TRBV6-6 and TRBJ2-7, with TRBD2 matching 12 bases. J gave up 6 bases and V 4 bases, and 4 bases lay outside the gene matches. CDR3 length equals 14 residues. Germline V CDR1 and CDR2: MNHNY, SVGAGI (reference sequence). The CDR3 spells CASSSSGRAVEQYF. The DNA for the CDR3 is TGTGCCAGCAGTTCTAGCGGGAGGGCCGTCGAGCAGTACTTC.

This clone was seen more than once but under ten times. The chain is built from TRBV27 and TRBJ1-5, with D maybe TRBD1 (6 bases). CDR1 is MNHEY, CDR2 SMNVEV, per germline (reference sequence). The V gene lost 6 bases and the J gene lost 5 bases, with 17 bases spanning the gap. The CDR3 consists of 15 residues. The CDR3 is CASSPMGGPYQPQHF. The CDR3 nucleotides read TGTGCCAGCAGCCCTATGGGGGGGCCCTATCAGCCCCAGCATTTT.

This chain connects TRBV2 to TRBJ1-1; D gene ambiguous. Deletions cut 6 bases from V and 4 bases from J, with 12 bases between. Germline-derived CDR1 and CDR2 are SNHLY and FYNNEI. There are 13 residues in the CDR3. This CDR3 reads CASRVHGVTEAFF. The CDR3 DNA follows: TGTGCCAGCAGGGTACACGGGGTCACTGAAGCTTTCTTT. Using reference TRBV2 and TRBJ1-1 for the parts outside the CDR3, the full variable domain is EPEVTQTPSHQVTQMGQEVILRCVPISNHLYFYWYRQILGQKVEFLVSFYNNEISEKSEIFDDQFSVERPDGSNFTLKIRSTKLEDSAMYFCASRVHGVTEAFFGQGTRLTVV.

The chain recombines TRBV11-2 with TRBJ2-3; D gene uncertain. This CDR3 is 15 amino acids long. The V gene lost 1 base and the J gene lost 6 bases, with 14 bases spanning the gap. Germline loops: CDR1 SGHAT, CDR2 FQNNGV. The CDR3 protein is CASSLGGFTPDTQYF. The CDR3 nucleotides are TGTGCCAGCAGCTTAGGTGGCTTTACCCCGGATACGCAGTATTTT.

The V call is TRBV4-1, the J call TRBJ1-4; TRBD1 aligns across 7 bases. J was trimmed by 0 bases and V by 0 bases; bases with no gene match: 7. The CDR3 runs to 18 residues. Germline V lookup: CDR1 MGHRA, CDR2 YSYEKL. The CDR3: CASSQDSQGFTTNEKLFF. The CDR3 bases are TGCGCCAGCAGCCAAGACTCACAGGGGTTTACAACTAATGAAAAACTGTTTTTT.

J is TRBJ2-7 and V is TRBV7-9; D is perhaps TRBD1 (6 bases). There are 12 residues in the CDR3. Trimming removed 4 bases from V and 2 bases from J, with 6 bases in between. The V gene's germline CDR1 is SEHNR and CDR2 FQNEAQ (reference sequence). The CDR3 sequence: CASSWTAYEQYF. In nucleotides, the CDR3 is TGTGCCAGCAGCTGGACAGCCTACGAGCAGTACTTC. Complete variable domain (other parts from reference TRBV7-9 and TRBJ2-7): DTGVSQNPRHKITKRGQNVTFRCDPISEHNRLYWYRQTLGQGPEFLTYFQNEAQLEKSRLLSDRFSAERPKGSFSTLEIQRTEQGDSAMYLCASSWTAYEQYFGPGTRLTVT.

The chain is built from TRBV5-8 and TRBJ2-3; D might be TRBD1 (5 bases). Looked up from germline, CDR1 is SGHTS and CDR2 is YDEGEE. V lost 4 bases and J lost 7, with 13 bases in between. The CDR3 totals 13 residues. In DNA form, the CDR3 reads TGTGCCAGCAGCCCCGGACACCCGAATACGCAGTATTTT. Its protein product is CASSPGHPNTQYF.

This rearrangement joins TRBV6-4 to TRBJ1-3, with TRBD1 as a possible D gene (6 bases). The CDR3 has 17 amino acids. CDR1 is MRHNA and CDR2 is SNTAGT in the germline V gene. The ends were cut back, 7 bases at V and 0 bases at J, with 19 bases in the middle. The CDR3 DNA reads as TGTGCCAGCACCTCAAGGCGGGGGCCGGTCTCTGGAAACACCATATATTTT. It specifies CASTSRRGPVSGNTIYF.

DNA for the CDR3: TGTGCCAGCAGCTTTTCACGTAGTAGCGGGAGTTGGGATGAGCAGTTCTTC. Its translation: CASSFSRSSGSWDEQFF. The chain joins TRBV5-8 to TRBJ2-1; TRBD2 matches 9 bases. In germline, CDR1 is SGHTS, CDR2 YDEGEE. The CDR3 covers 17 residues. V trimming: 2 bases; J trimming: 8 bases; junction bases outside the gene matches: 14.

For the CDR3, the DNA is TGCGCCAGCAGTGTTAATAGCGGGACCCAAGAGACCCAGTACTTC. Translation: CASSVNSGTQETQYF. The chain is built from TRBV10-1 and TRBJ2-5; 8 nucleotides match TRBD2. V lost 4 bases, J lost 1 base, and 5 bases stayed unmatched. CDR1 is WNHNN and CDR2 is SYGVQD in the germline V gene (reference sequence). The CDR3 sequence is 15 residues long.